The 5 T cell receptor beta chains presented below share a single source sample, sequenced in a study of radiotherapy plus CTLA-4 blockade in lung cancer (dated by TCRdb to 2016 to 2019). The library was produced with the immunoSEQ multiplex PCR assay. TCRdb retrieved this table from immuneACCESS and kept in-frame rearrangements only. Not all clones are present; in checked studies, unresolved V genes account for under half, and no reason is known for the remainder. The table for this sample lists under 65,000 clones; approximately 80% of them were counted only once. The top ten clonotypes cover 2% to 3% of the sample. Sample: peripheral blood, taken from a patient treated with radiotherapy plus ipilimumab. Receptor source: a human donor with non-small cell lung cancer whose response to radiotherapy plus ipilimumab could not be evaluated.

The chain is built from TRBV7-2 and TRBJ2-3; 8 bases are shared with TRBD2. The CDR3 has 14 residues. CDR1 and CDR2 from the germline V gene are SGHTA and FQGNSA. V shed 6 bases and J 1 base; nucleotides not matched to a gene: 3. In nucleotides, the CDR3 is TGTGCCAGCAGGCGAGCGGGGGGCACAGATACGCAGTATTTT. Protein: CASRRAGGTDTQYF.

V gene TRBV6-5 combines with J gene TRBJ1-2; D uncertain. Per germline, CDR1 MNHEY and CDR2 SVGAGI. The V gene lost 4 bases and the J gene lost 4 bases, with 13 bases spanning the gap. This CDR3 is built from 14 residues. The CDR3 is CASSSTVGSYGYTF. In DNA, the CDR3 is TGTGCCAGCAGTTCGACGGTTGGGAGCTATGGCTACACCTTC.

The chain links TRBV5-1 to TRBJ2-5, with a tentative D call TRBD2 (5 bases). The J call is in doubt because the DNA end fits TRBJ2-7 better. Per the germline V gene, CDR1 is SGHRS and CDR2 is YFSETQ. This CDR3 spans 14 amino acids. CDR3 coding DNA: TGCGCCAGCAGCTTTTTCCGGGCGGGCTACGAGCAGTACTTC. Amino acid sequence: CASSFFRAGYEQYF.

As for this clone: Other DNA sequences in the same sample also yield this CDR3. This chain uses TRBV29-1 with TRBJ2-3; 13 bases are a match to TRBD2. The V segment lost 5 bases and the J segment 5 bases; nucleotides outside the gene matches: 4. Germline values: CDR1 SQVTM, CDR2 ANQGSEA. The CDR3 extends over 14 amino acids. CDR3 region: CSVLGLAGVDTQYF. CDR3 coding DNA: TGCAGCGTTCTAGGACTAGCGGGAGTAGATACGCAGTATTTT.

This sequence joins TRBV6-6 and TRBJ2-5, with 9 bases identical to TRBD1. The DNA end lines up better with TRBJ2-7; the J call may be wrong. This CDR3 comprises 16 residues. The germline gives CDR1 MNHNY, CDR2 SVGAGI (reference sequence). The CDR3 protein is CASSYSEGTGSYEQYF. CDR3 coding DNA: TGTGCCAGCAGTTACTCGGAGGGGACAGGGTCCTACGAGCAGTACTTC.